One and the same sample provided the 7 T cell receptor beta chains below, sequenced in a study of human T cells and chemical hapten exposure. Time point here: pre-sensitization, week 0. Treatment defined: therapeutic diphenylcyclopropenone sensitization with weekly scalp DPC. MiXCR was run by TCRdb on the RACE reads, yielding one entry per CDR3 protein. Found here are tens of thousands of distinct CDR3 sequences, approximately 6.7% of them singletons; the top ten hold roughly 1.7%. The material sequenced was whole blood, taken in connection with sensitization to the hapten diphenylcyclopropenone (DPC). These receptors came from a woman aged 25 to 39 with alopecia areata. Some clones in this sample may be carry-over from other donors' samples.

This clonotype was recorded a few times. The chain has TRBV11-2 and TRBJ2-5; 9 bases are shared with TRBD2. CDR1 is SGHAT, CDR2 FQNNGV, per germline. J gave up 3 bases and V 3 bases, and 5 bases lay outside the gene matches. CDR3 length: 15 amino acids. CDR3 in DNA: TGTGCCAGCAGCTTGGGACTAGCCGTTGAAGAGACCCAGTACTTC. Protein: CASSLGLAVEETQYF.

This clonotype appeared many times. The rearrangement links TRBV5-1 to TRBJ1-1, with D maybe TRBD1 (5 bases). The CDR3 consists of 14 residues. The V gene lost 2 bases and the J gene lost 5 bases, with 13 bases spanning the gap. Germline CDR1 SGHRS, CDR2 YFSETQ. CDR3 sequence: CASSFGREGTEAFF. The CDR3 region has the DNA TGCGCCAGCAGCTTTGGCAGGGAGGGAACTGAAGCTTTCTTT.

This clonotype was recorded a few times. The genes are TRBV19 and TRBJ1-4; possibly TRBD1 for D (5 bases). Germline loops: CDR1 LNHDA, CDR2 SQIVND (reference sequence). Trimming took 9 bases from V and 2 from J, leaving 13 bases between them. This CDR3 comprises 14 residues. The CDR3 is CASAGGMTNEKLFF. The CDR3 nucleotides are TGTGCCAGCGCGGGGGGGATGACTAATGAAAAACTGTTTTTT.

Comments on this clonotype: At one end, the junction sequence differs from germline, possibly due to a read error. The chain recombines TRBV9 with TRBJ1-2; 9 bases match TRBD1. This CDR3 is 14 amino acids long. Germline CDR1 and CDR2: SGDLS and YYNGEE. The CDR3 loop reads CASRRTGGAFGDTF. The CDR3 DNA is TGTGCCAGCAGACGAACAGGGGGCGCTTTTGGCGACACCTTC.

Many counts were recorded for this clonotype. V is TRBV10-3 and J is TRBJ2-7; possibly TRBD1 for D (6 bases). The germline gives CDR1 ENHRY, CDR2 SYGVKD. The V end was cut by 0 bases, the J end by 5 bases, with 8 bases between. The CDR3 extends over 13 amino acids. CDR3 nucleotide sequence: TGTGCCATCAGTGAGTCGAGGGACAACGAGCAGTACTTC. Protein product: CAISESRDNEQYF.

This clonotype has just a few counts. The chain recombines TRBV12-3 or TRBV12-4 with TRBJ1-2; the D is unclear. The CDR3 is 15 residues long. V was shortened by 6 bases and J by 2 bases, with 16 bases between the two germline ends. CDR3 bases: TGTGCCAGCAGCGACGCCCCAAAAGTGAACTATGGCTACACCTTC. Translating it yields CASSDAPKVNYGYTF.

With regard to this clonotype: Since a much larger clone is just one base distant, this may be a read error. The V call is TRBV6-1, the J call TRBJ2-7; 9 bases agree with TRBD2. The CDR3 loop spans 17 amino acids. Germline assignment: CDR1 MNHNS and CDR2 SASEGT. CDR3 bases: TGTGTCAGCACTAGCCTTCCCTCTAGCGGGGTGTCGCACGAGCAGTACTTC. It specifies CVSTSLPSSGVSHEQYF.